This T cell receptor beta chain emerged from a study of vaccination effects on CD4 cells after COVID-19. As for the study in general: Everyone in the study got two shots of either the BNT162b2 or mRNA-1273 vaccine. Findings of the study overall: By a late point after vaccination, infection- and vaccine-induced clones had shrunk markedly through clonal contraction.

Repertoires were generated with immunoSEQ multiplex PCR, while TCRdb's copy carries only in-frame clones and drops some. The sample lists approximately 30,000 clones, about 70% occurring once. With 4 bases removed from V and 3 bases from J, the gap between germline ends came to 10 bases. The CDR3 has 14 amino acids. Germline V gives CDR1 SGHNT, CDR2 YYREEE (reference sequence). This clone was found a few times. As yet, its antigen is unknown. In the ViraFEST assay, antigen-specific CD4+ clonotypes were identified by expansion after peptide-pool stimulation. After about 10 days in culture, the CD4+ T cells were isolated. Negative nucleocapsid antibody tests before and after vaccination confirmed no previous SARS-CoV-2 infection. On day 3 and again on day 7, half the medium was replaced with IL-2 medium.

The chain combines TRBV5-4 with TRBJ1-4; D not resolved. The sequence came from a human donor who received a COVID-19 vaccine. The sample was CD4+ T cells from PBMCs cultured with SARS-CoV-2 spike peptides, taken before COVID-19 vaccination. The CDR3 DNA follows: TGTGCCAGCAGCGTGGACGGACCTAATGAAAAACTGTTTTTT. Amino acid sequence: CASSVDGPNEKLFF.